This is a list of T cell receptor beta chains from one sample in a study of cytomegalovirus exposure and HLA in healthy donors. Some clones are missing from TCRdb's copy, which holds only in-frame ones; the method was immunoSEQ multiplex PCR. The repertoire holds 100,000 to 150,000 clones, roughly 80% seen once, with approximately 1.3% in the top ten. Sample: PBMCs. These receptors were obtained from a female donor in good health and CMV-seronegative. Both conserved end residues are trimmed from each CDR3. A D gene is named only where the DNA matches it firmly.

cdr3_aa,v_call,d_call,cdr3_length
ASSHQGEGYGYT,TRBV19,TRBD1,12
ASSGSGGLQETQY,TRBV5-1,TRBD1,13
ASSLEVGGFNTGELF,TRBV7-6,-,15
ASRDRQGANTEAF,TRBV2,TRBD1,13
ASSYSILAVSYEQY,TRBV6-6,TRBD2,14
ASSPPRRNYGYT,TRBV19,-,12
ASSARLAGFLDEQF,TRBV6-6,TRBD2,14
ASGRGETSGYNEQF,TRBV5-8,TRBD2,14
ASSPRPGTDYEQY,TRBV9,-,13
ASSFSQGNRMNTEAF,TRBV5-6,-,15
ASSRGLAGGGTDTQY,TRBV7-9,TRBD2,15
ASSPQGGAETQY,TRBV7-9,TRBD1,12
ASSPLGAGELF,TRBV9,-,11
ASSPLARDSQY,TRBV18,TRBD1,11
ASSSVSYEQY,TRBV21-1,-,10
ASSEDRGLDSPLH,TRBV9,TRBD1,13
ASSILGEGFNIQY,TRBV19,TRBD2,13
ASSLSWANTEAF,TRBV11-2,-,12
ASKALGGLRTDTQY,TRBV2,-,14
ASSPTGGALNYGYT,TRBV9,-,14
ASALTGGVGQPQH,TRBV19,TRBD1,13
ASSSGVFKYNEQF,TRBV7-9,TRBD2,13
ASGSGPSGNTIY,TRBV12-5,-,12
ASSRNLGTGAAYGYT,TRBV4-1,TRBD1,15
ASSDSSGASGGDTDTQY,TRBV6-4,TRBD2,17
AIRGSGQETQY,TRBV10-3,-,11
ASSPQGGLEQY,TRBV18,TRBD1,11
ASSADRDTQY,TRBV7-2,-,10
ASSFSGTSGNTIY,TRBV5-5,-,13
ATSVRGDSELPHEQY,TRBV7-2,-,15
ASSLEGAGNYGYT,TRBV5-5,TRBD1,13
ASRVGQFAYNEQF,TRBV6-5,TRBD1,13
ASSLVTEIYEQY,TRBV11-2,-,12
ASSWVGNPPHNEQF,TRBV2,-,14
ATTGLSNQPQH,TRBV10-3,TRBD1,11
ASSQLAGDGTDTQY,TRBV14,TRBD2,14
ASSYSSGSAEQF,TRBV6-6,TRBD2,12
ASTGDTRDFRDTPNSGNTIY,TRBV7-4,-,20
ASSPGQSGYEQY,TRBV5-1,TRBD1,12
ASSIFSGTPSGYT,TRBV19,-,13
ASSPNLGQEQF,TRBV27,-,11